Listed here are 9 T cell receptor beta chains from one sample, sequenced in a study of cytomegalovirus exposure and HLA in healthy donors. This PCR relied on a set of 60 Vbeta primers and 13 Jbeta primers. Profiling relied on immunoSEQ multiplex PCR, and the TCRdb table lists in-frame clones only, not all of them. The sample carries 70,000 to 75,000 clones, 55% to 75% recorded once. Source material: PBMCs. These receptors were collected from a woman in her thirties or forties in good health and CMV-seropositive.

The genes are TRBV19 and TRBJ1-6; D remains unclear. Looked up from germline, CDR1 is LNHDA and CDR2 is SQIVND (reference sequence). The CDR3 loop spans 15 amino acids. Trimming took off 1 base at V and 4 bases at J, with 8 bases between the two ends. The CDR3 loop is CASSIGREYNSPLHF. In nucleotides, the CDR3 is TGTGCCAGTAGTATAGGAAGAGAGTATAATTCACCCCTCCACTTT. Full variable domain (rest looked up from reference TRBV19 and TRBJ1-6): DGGITQSPKYLFRKEGQNVTLSCEQNLNHDAMYWYRQDPGQGLRLIYYSQIVNDFQKGDIAEGYSVSREKKESFPLTVTSAQKNPTAFYLCASSIGREYNSPLHFGNGTRLTVT.

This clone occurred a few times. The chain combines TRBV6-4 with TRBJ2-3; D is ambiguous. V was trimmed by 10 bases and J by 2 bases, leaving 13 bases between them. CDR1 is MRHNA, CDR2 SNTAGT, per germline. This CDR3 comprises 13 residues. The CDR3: CATSGSNTDTQYF. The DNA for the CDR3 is TGTGCCACGTCCGGGTCCAACACAGATACGCAGTATTTT.

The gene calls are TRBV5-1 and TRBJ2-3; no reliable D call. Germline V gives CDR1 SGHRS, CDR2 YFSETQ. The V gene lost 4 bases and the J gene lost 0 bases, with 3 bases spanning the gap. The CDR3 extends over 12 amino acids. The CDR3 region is CASSLSTDTQYF. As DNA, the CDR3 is TGCGCCAGCAGCCTTAGCACAGATACGCAGTATTTT.

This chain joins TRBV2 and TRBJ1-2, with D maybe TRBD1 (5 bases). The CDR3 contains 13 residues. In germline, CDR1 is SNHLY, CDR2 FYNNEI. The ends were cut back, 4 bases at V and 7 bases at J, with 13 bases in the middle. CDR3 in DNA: TGTGCCAGCAGTGGCGCCAGGGTATTTGGCTACACCTTC. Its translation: CASSGARVFGYTF. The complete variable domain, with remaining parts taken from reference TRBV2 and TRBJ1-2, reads EPEVTQTPSHQVTQMGQEVILRCVPISNHLYFYWYRQILGQKVEFLVSFYNNEISEKSEIFDDQFSVERPDGSNFTLKIRSTKLEDSAMYFCASSGARVFGYTFGSGTRLTVV.

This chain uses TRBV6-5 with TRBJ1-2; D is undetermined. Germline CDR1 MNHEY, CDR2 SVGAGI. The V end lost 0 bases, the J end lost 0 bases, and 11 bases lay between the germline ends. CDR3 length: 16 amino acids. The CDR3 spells CASSYSIFRANYGYTF. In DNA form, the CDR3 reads TGTGCCAGCAGTTACTCCATTTTCCGAGCTAACTATGGCTACACCTTC.

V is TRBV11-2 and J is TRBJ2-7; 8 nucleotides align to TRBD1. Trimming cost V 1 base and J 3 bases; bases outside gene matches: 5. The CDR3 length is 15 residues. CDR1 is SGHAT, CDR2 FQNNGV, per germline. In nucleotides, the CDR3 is TGTGCCAGCAGCTTAGCGACAGGGGTCGTCTACGAGCAGTACTTC. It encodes CASSLATGVVYEQYF.

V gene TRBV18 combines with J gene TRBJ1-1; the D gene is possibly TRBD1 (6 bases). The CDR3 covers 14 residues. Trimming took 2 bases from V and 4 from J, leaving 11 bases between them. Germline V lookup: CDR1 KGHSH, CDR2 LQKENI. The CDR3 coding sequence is TGTGCCAGCTCACCAGACCACAGGGCCACTGAAGCTTTCTTT. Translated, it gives CASSPDHRATEAFF.

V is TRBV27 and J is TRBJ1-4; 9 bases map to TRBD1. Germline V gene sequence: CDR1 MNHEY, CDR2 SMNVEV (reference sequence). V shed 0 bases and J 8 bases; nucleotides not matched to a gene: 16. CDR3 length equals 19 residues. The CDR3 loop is CASSLSAGTGNIGNEKLFF. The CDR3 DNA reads TGTGCCAGCAGTTTATCGGCCGGGACAGGGAATATAGGGAACGAAAAACTGTTTTTT. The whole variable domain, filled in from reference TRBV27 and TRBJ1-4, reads EAQVTQNPRYLITVTGKKLTVTCSQNMNHEYMSWYRQDPGLGLRQIYYSMNVEVTDKGDVPEGYKVSRKEKRNFPLILESPSPNQTSLYFCASSLSAGTGNIGNEKLFFGSGTQLSVL.

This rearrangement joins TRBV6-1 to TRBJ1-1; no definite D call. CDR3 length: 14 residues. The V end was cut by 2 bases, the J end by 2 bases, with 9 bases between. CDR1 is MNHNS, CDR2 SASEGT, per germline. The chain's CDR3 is CASSENMPNTEAFF. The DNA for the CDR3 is TGTGCCAGCAGTGAAAACATGCCAAACACTGAAGCTTTCTTT.